The entry that follows covers one TCR beta chain sequence. No antigen is known for it. It was at deep level that the assay was run. The authors' processing: ImmunoSEQ only sent back junction sequences with no quality scores, so filtering was done differently. Some clones are missing from TCRdb's copy, which holds only in-frame ones; the method was immunoSEQ multiplex PCR. From that table come the V and J calls and clone size; the DNA was used to work out D and trimming. The data show 900,000 to 1,200,000 clones, with around 78% seen just once and more than 0.55% held by the top ten. These data originate in a study of shared clonotypes between healthy human individuals. General study points: The low donor count limited represented genetic and exposure-history diversity. Specimens sampled were limited to blood, with tissue repertoires likely differing.

Sequencing was done on a sample of memory CD4+ T cells from PBMCs. Subset here: CD45RA-negative fraction. The origin of this receptor is a man younger than 35 in good health. Some clones in this sample may be carry-over from other donors' samples.

The CDR3 is CASRSRTTNNEQFF. CDR3 coding DNA: TGTGCCAGCAGGAGCAGAACCACCAACAATGAGCAGTTCTTC. The chain has TRBV5-4 and TRBJ2-1; D gene uncertain. Germline V lookup: CDR1 SGHNT, CDR2 YYREEE (reference sequence). Trimming cost V 5 bases and J 5 bases, with 14 bases left between them. The CDR3 extends over 14 amino acids.